These 31 T cell receptor beta chains originate from one sample sequenced in a study of vaccination effects on CD4 cells after COVID-19 (dated by TCRdb to 2022 to 2024). Preparation of the library involved the immunoSEQ multiplex PCR assay. TCRdb holds this immuneACCESS table with in-frame rearrangements only. Some clones are missing; in checked studies, unresolved V genes explain under half, and the rest has no known cause. The sample table contains tens of thousands of clones; only one count was recorded for around three fifths of them. The ten largest clonotypes hold about 8.4% of the sample. Antigens for these TCRs are unknown. In the ViraFEST assay, PBMC were stimulated with viral peptide pools, and antigen-specific CD4+ T cell clonotypes were then identified by expansion using TCR sequencing. After 10 days of culture, CD4+ T cells were isolated with the EasySep CD4+ T cell isolation kit. Each participant received two doses of an mRNA SARS-CoV-2 vaccine, either BNT162b2 or mRNA-1273.

The sequencing used CD4+ T cells from PBMCs cultured with SARS-CoV-2 spike peptides, collected after COVID-19 vaccination. The cell subset or site label, as the study defines it: SARS-CoV-2 spike overlapping peptide pool stimulation. These TCRs come from a human donor who received a COVID-19 vaccine.

The chain employs TRBV6-5 and TRBJ2-7; 9 bases agree with TRBD1. Germline V gene lookup returns CDR1 MNHEY and CDR2 SVGAGI. CDR3 length equals 15 residues. The trim removed 6 bases at V and 2 bases at J, leaving 8 bases unmatched. CDR3 in DNA: TGTGCCAGCAGACAACAGGGGGCGTCCCCCTACGAGCAGTACTTC. It yields the protein CASRQQGASPYEQYF.

This clone came up a few times. The CDR3 nucleotides read TGCGCCAGCAGCTTGGAAGTACTTAGCTCCGGGGAGCTGTTTTTT. Amino acid sequence: CASSLEVLSSGELFF. The chain is built from TRBV5-1 and TRBJ2-2, with no clear D. Per germline, CDR1 SGHRS and CDR2 YFSETQ. V was pared by 0 bases and J by 6 bases, with 12 bases between. There are 15 residues in the CDR3.

In this sample, this clone is medium-sized. V gene TRBV12-3 or TRBV12-4 combines with J gene TRBJ2-7, with D hard to call. The CDR3 runs 11 residues. V shed 6 bases and J shed 3 bases, with 6 bases lying between them. For the CDR3, the DNA is TGTGCCAGCAGCCTCTTCTACGAGCAGTACTTC. Protein product: CASSLFYEQYF.

V and J are TRBV4-1 and TRBJ2-1; the match to TRBD1 covers 10 bases. Germline V CDR1 and CDR2: MGHRA, YSYEKL. V was clipped by 6 bases and J by 1 base; unmatched bases: 6. The CDR3 consists of 16 residues. The chain's CDR3 is CASRRVGQGSYNEQFF. CDR3 DNA sequence: TGCGCCAGCAGACGGGTGGGACAGGGGTCCTACAATGAGCAGTTCTTC.

The chain employs TRBV5-4 and TRBJ2-4; 9 positions agree with TRBD2. Germline CDR1 SGHNT, CDR2 YYREEE (reference sequence). V lost 1 base, J lost 4 bases, and 3 bases stayed unmatched. The CDR3 is 15 residues long. The CDR3 bases are TGTGCCAGCAGCTTGCCGACTAGCGGAAAAAACATTCAGTACTTC. It is translated as CASSLPTSGKNIQYF.

The table lists this clone with a few counts. The chain recombines TRBV25-1 with TRBJ1-2; possible D gene TRBD1, 5 bases. The V and J ends lost 2 bases and 4 bases respectively, with 8 bases between them. This CDR3 comprises 13 residues. Germline-derived CDR1 and CDR2 are MGHDK and SYGVNS. CDR3 sequence (DNA): TGTGCCAGCAGTGAAGGACAAATCTATGGCTACACCTTC. This sequence encodes CASSEGQIYGYTF.

The gene calls are TRBV19 and TRBJ2-3; tentatively, D is TRBD1 (5 bases). The V gene lost 4 bases and the J gene lost 4 bases, with 12 bases spanning the gap. The CDR3 is 14 amino acids. Germline lookup yields CDR1 LNHDA and CDR2 SQIVND (reference sequence). Here the CDR3 reads CASSTPYRSDTQYF. For the CDR3, the DNA is TGTGCCAGTAGTACACCTTACAGGTCAGATACGCAGTATTTT.

J is TRBJ1-2 and V is TRBV6-5, with unresolved D. V was pared by 0 bases and J by 3 bases, with 8 bases between. In germline, CDR1 is MNHEY, CDR2 SVGAGI. The CDR3 is made up of 14 amino acids. The CDR3 nucleotides read TGTGCCAGCAGTTACTCACCAGGTTACTATGGCTACACCTTC. It specifies CASSYSPGYYGYTF.

This sequence joins TRBV30 and TRBJ2-1, with D unresolved. Germline V gene data show CDR1 as GTSNPN and CDR2 as SVGIG (reference sequence). The CDR3 spans 12 residues. V lost 0 bases to trimming and J lost 9 bases, with 9 bases between them. CDR3 protein: CAWSVPDGEQFF. The CDR3 coding sequence is TGTGCCTGGAGTGTACCCGACGGTGAGCAGTTCTTC.

This clone was observed a few times. V and J are TRBV4-1 and TRBJ1-2, with TRBD1 as a possible D gene (5 bases). Trimming shortened V by 0 bases and J by 4 bases, and 15 bases separated the two germline ends. CDR1 and CDR2 from the germline V gene are MGHRA and YSYEKL. The CDR3 runs to 16 residues. CDR3 sequence reads: CASSQDPGVRTYGYTF. The CDR3 nucleotides read TGCGCCAGCAGCCAAGATCCGGGGGTGCGTACCTATGGCTACACCTTC.

The chain has TRBV18 and TRBJ2-1, with TRBD2 matching over 7 bases. The length of the CDR3 is 13 residues. The V and J ends lost 5 bases and 7 bases, in that order; junction bases with no gene match: 5. The germline gives CDR1 KGHSH, CDR2 LQKENI. CDR3 residues: CASSWRERNEQFF. CDR3 coding DNA: TGTGCCAGCTCATGGCGGGAGAGGAATGAGCAGTTCTTC. The variable domain in full, completed from reference TRBV18 and TRBJ2-1, reads NAGVMQNPRHLVRRRGQEARLRCSPMKGHSHVYWYRQLPEEGLKFMVYLQKENIIDESGMPKERFSAEFPKEGPSILRIQQVVRGDSAAYFCASSWRERNEQFFGPGTRLTVL.

The chain uses TRBV30 and TRBJ2-2; the D gene is possibly TRBD2 (5 bases). V lost 3 bases, J lost 0 bases, and 11 bases lay in between. The CDR3 has 15 residues. Germline CDR1 and CDR2: GTSNPN and SVGIG (reference sequence). CDR3 protein: CAWSALGANTGELFF. The CDR3 coding sequence is TGTGCCTGGAGCGCTCTCGGGGCGAACACCGGGGAGCTGTTTTTT.

The chain joins TRBV11-3 to TRBJ2-3; D is ambiguous. Germline V gene lookup returns CDR1 SGHNT and CDR2 YENEEA. The CDR3 extends over 12 amino acids. V lost 5 bases and J 6 bases, leaving 9 bases between the germline ends. CDR3 protein: CASSKGPDTQYF. In DNA form, the CDR3 reads TGTGCCAGCAGCAAAGGTCCGGATACGCAGTATTTT. Based on the CDR3 plus reference TRBV11-3 and TRBJ2-3, the full variable domain is EAGVVQSPRYKIIEKKQPVAFWCNPISGHNTLYWYLQNLGQGPELLIRYENEEAVDDSQLPKDRFSAERLKGVDSTLKIQPAELGDSAVYLCASSKGPDTQYFGPGTRLTVL.

The genes are TRBV18 and TRBJ2-7; D assignment may be TRBD1 or TRBD2 (6 bases each). Trimming cost V 5 bases and J 5 bases, with 13 bases left between them. The germline V gene has CDR1 KGHSH and CDR2 LQKENI. The CDR3 totals 13 residues. The CDR3 region has the DNA TGTGCCAGCTCAAACGGGGGCCATGACGAGCAGTACTTC. Translated: CASSNGGHDEQYF. Looking up the rest from reference TRBV18 and TRBJ2-7 gives the full variable domain: NAGVMQNPRHLVRRRGQEARLRCSPMKGHSHVYWYRQLPEEGLKFMVYLQKENIIDESGMPKERFSAEFPKEGPSILRIQQVVRGDSAAYFCASSNGGHDEQYFGPGTRLTVT.

The V and J genes are TRBV5-4 and TRBJ2-6; unclear D gene. The germline CDR1 and CDR2 sequences are SGHNT and YYREEE (reference sequence). With 4 bases removed from V and 4 bases from J, the gap between germline ends came to 9 bases. The CDR3 has 14 residues. The CDR3, as DNA: TGTGCCAGCAGCGCCGACACCGGGGCCAACGTCCTGACTTTC. Protein: CASSADTGANVLTF.

The chain is built from TRBV3-1 (or the pseudogene TRBV3-2) and TRBJ2-5; a weak D match, TRBD1 (6 bases). The V and J ends lost 4 bases and 1 base respectively, with 10 bases between them. The germline CDR1 and CDR2 sequences are LGHDT and YNNKEL (reference sequence). The CDR3 contains 14 residues. CDR3 sequence: CASSLRTAQETQYF. The CDR3 DNA reads TGTGCCAGCAGCCTGAGGACAGCCCAAGAGACCCAGTACTTC.

For this clone: Other DNA sequences in this specimen translate into the identical CDR3. This chain uses TRBV30 with TRBJ1-2; no firm D call. Per germline, CDR1 GTSNPN and CDR2 SVGIG (reference sequence). V gave up 0 bases and J gave up 2 bases, with 7 bases separating them. The CDR3 runs to 13 residues. CDR3 region: CAWSVSQNYGYTF. The CDR3 nucleotides read TGTGCCTGGAGTGTATCGCAGAACTATGGCTACACCTTC.

The V and J genes are TRBV11-2 and TRBJ2-3, with 7 bases aligning to TRBD2. The CDR3 sequence is 15 residues long. The germline V gene encodes CDR1 SGHAT and CDR2 FQNNGV. V shed 3 bases and J 1 base; nucleotides not matched to a gene: 4. The CDR3 spells CASSFGRGGTDTQYF. In DNA form, the CDR3 reads TGTGCCAGCAGCTTCGGCCGGGGGGGCACAGATACGCAGTATTTT.

The chain employs TRBV6-5 and TRBJ1-4; the D gene is possibly TRBD1 (6 bases). This CDR3 spans 12 amino acids. Germline V lookup: CDR1 MNHEY, CDR2 SVGAGI. V was cut by 6 bases and J by 8 bases, with 10 bases left in between. This CDR3 is CASSQGREKLFF. The CDR3, as DNA: TGTGCCAGCAGCCAGGGGCGAGAAAAACTGTTTTTT.

The chain couples TRBV2 to TRBJ2-1; 7 nucleotides agree with TRBD1. Per the germline V gene, CDR1 is SNHLY and CDR2 is FYNNEI. The CDR3 runs to 15 residues. Trimming removed 5 bases from V and 7 bases from J; junction bases left unmatched: 11. The CDR3 DNA sequence: TGTGCCAGCAGTCAGAGGACAGGCCACGGGAATGAGCAGTTCTTC. Protein product: CASSQRTGHGNEQFF.

The genes are TRBV3-1 (or the pseudogene TRBV3-2) and TRBJ2-7; D uncertain. The CDR3 extends over 13 amino acids. Per the germline V gene, CDR1 is LGHDT and CDR2 is YNNKEL (reference sequence). V lost 7 bases to trimming and J lost 0 bases, with 10 bases between them. The CDR3 spells CASIRAGSYEQYF. The CDR3 DNA is TGTGCCAGCATCCGGGCCGGCTCCTACGAGCAGTACTTC.

The CDR3 here is CASSPGTGDEQYF. The CDR3 DNA reads TGTGCCAGCTCACCTGGGACAGGGGACGAGCAGTACTTC. This chain uses TRBV18 with TRBJ2-7, with 10 bases aligning to TRBD1. Germline V gene sequence: CDR1 KGHSH, CDR2 LQKENI. This CDR3 has 13 amino acids. Germline trimming cut 3 bases from V and 5 bases from J; bases unmatched to any gene: 1.

This clone was counted only a few times. This chain uses TRBV12-5 with TRBJ2-3, with unresolved D. CDR1 is LGHNT, CDR2 FRNRAP, per germline. This CDR3 region has 14 residues. Trimming took off 8 bases at V and 0 bases at J, with 12 bases between the two ends. The CDR3: CASRAVTSTDTQYF. The CDR3 coding sequence is TGTGCTAGTCGCGCGGTTACTAGCACAGATACGCAGTATTTT.

V usage is TRBV6-5 and J usage is TRBJ2-7, with TRBD1 matching 8 bases. This CDR3 contains 14 residues. The junction had 9 bases not matched to a gene; V was cut back by 6 bases and J by 5 bases. CDR1 and CDR2 from the germline V gene are MNHEY and SVGAGI. The CDR3: CASRLGTGTHEQYF. CDR3 bases: TGTGCCAGCAGACTAGGGACAGGAACCCACGAGCAGTACTTC.

The sample holds a few counts of this clone. V gene TRBV20-1 combines with J gene TRBJ1-2, with D unresolved. Germline CDR1 reads DFQATT; CDR2 reads SNEGSKA (reference sequence). V lost 5 bases to trimming and J lost 6 bases, with 10 bases between them. The CDR3 contains 11 residues. CDR3 nucleotides: TGCAGTGCTTACGGAGGGCATGGCTACACCTTC. Translated, it gives CSAYGGHGYTF.

This clone was recorded only once. The V gene is TRBV3-1 (or the pseudogene TRBV3-2), the J gene TRBJ1-4; 8 bases line up with TRBD1. Germline V gives CDR1 LGHDT, CDR2 YNNKEL (reference sequence). The CDR3 length is 15 residues. Unmatched junction bases numbered 10, after V lost 5 bases and J lost 8 bases. DNA of the CDR3: TGTGCCAGCAGCTTTGGACAGGGCGGGAACGAAAAACTGTTTTTT. Translated, it gives CASSFGQGGNEKLFF.

This clone was observed a handful of times. The gene calls are TRBV2 and TRBJ2-2, with D tentatively TRBD1 or TRBD2 (5 bases each). The germline V and J ends were trimmed by 6 bases and 1 base, with 12 bases remaining between them. CDR1 and CDR2 (germline): SNHLY, FYNNEI. There are 15 residues in the CDR3. The CDR3 DNA sequence: TGTGCCAGCAGGAGGGACGGAATGAACACCGGGGAGCTGTTTTTT. Amino acid sequence: CASRRDGMNTGELFF.

This chain joins TRBV3-1 (or the pseudogene TRBV3-2) and TRBJ2-7; maybe TRBD2 (5 bases). Per the germline V gene, CDR1 is LGHDT and CDR2 is YNNKEL (reference sequence). V gave up 0 bases and J gave up 3 bases, with 18 bases separating them. The CDR3 totals 17 residues. CDR3 coding DNA: TGTGCCAGCAGCCAAGATGGGCGAGGGATACCCTTCTACGAGCAGTACTTC. Translating it yields CASSQDGRGIPFYEQYF.

The chain combines TRBV19 with TRBJ2-2; a weak D match, TRBD1 (6 bases). Germline CDR1 LNHDA, CDR2 SQIVND (reference sequence). CDR3 length: 14 residues. V lost 5 bases to trimming and J lost 4 bases, with 11 bases between them. CDR3 coding DNA: TGTGCCAGTAGTTTGGGGGCGCGCACCGGGGAGCTGTTTTTT. Translating gives CASSLGARTGELFF.

The sample holds a few counts of this clone. V is TRBV6-6 and J is TRBJ1-1, with a possible D match to TRBD1 (6 bases). Germline CDR1 is MNHNY and CDR2 is SVGAGI (reference sequence). The V end was cut by 1 base, the J end by 4 bases, with 13 bases between. The CDR3 length is 15 residues. CDR3 sequence (DNA): TGTGCCAGCAGTTACTTGGTGGGGGGCGGCACTGAAGCTTTCTTT. This translates into CASSYLVGGGTEAFF.

J is TRBJ1-2 and V is TRBV3-1 (or the pseudogene TRBV3-2), with 7 bases matching TRBD1. The CDR3 has 16 amino acids. The J segment lost 2 bases and the V segment lost 1 base, leaving 7 bases of the junction unmatched. Per the germline V gene, CDR1 is LGHDT and CDR2 is YNNKEL (reference sequence). The DNA for the CDR3 is TGTGCCAGCAGCCAAGTAGCAGGGGGAAAAAACTATGGCTACACCTTC. This sequence encodes CASSQVAGGKNYGYTF.